Included here is one T cell receptor (beta chain) sequence, with context. The target antigen is unknown. This specimen belongs to a study of beta chain features in type 1 diabetes. Overall study results and limits: Shortening of TCRB CDR3s, moderate but significant, appeared in all four CD4+ subsets of Type 1 diabetes patients. Amplification by PCR could prefer shorter templates, with the same effect in patients and controls.

The isolated RNA, all of it, was reverse transcribed, so expressed TCRB transcripts were what got sequenced. This table comes from immunoSEQ multiplex PCR, and its TCRdb copy is limited to in-frame clones, with some not included. Of about 150,000 clones in the sample, less than 9.5% were seen once. This CDR3 spans 16 amino acids. Germline V gene data show CDR1 as SQVTM and CDR2 as ANQGSEA. V was pared by 4 bases and J by 4 bases, with 13 bases of the junction left unmatched. The chain employs TRBV29-1 and TRBJ2-3, with TRBD2 identical over 8 bases. This clonotype was sampled from a woman in her forties with type 1 diabetes. What was sequenced was central memory CD4+ T cells from blood. This CDR3 is CSVGLAGPSPADTQYF. DNA for the CDR3: TGCAGCGTTGGGCTAGCGGGTCCCTCTCCCGCAGATACGCAGTATTTT.